This T cell receptor (beta chain) was obtained from a study of blood T cell repertoires in COVID-19. About the research overall: Sites in the United States, Italy and Spain provided acute and convalescent COVID-19 samples. From T cells, B-cell-depleted T cells, or PBMCs came the material, which was cDNA or gDNA.

Germline V CDR1 and CDR2: MNHEY, SMNVEV (reference sequence). V was trimmed by 3 bases and J by 7 bases, leaving 12 bases between them. This CDR3 is 14 amino acids long. In the original workflow: Researchers report that nucleated cell counts were estimated from reference gene primer amplification. Sequencing was performed with immunoSEQ multiplex PCR; in TCRdb, only in-frame clones are kept and a portion is missing. The V and J calls and clone size were taken over from that table, and D and trimming were inferred from the DNA. Of roughly 62,000 clones in the sample, about nine tenths were seen once. This sequence originates from a human donor with acute or convalescent COVID-19. The donor label of this sample is uncertain. Sequences were obtained from peripheral blood. The chain employs TRBV27 and TRBJ1-4; D may be TRBD1 (5 bases). The DNA for the CDR3 is TGTGCCAGCAGTTTGGCGGGGGAGAGTGAAAAACTGTTTTTT. It specifies CASSLAGESEKLFF.